This TCR beta chain is from a study of blood T cells in healthy people across ages. Whole-study context: About one barcoded beta molecule per two T cells was the capture yield of template switching.

Investigators took roughly 9.5 milliliters of peripheral blood from every donor. Then a second PCR, running roughly 7 to 11 cycles, was carried out with a sample-barcoded 5' primer and a J-beta primer mix. A 12-random-nucleotide template-switch adaptor tagged each cDNA molecule. TCRdb called the 5' RACE reads again in MiXCR, with one record for every CDR3 protein. Among 710,000 or so distinct CDR3 sequences listed, about 34% were seen once. Source material: blood. This clonotype originated in an elderly woman in good health.

The chain's CDR3 is CATRGGQPQHF. CDR3 nucleotide sequence: TGTGCCACGCGGGGGGGTCAGCCCCAGCATTTT. The chain employs TRBV6-1 and TRBJ1-5, with D possibly TRBD1 on 5 matching bases. The CDR3 consists of 11 residues. V lost 10 bases to trimming and J lost 6 bases, with 10 bases between them. Germline CDR1 MNHNS, CDR2 SASEGT.